The 31 T cell receptor beta chains listed next were all sequenced from one sample in a study of Ad26.COV2.S vaccination and SARS-CoV-2 variants. Clones were sequenced by immunoSEQ multiplex PCR, and TCRdb holds only the in-frame ones, with some missing. The sample carries around 450,000 clones, roughly nine tenths recorded once. The treatment here: about 20 received Ad26.COV2.S at low or high dose, single or two shots; about 5 received placebo; per-sample allocation not given. On day 63 after the first injection, vaccine and placebo recipients gave samples. The sequencing here drew on peripheral blood, taken in a trial of Ad26.COV2.S vaccine versus placebo. These receptors were collected from a person between 18 and 60 years old who received the Ad26.COV2.S COVID-19 vaccine or a placebo.

The chain combines TRBV30 with TRBJ1-2, with D unresolved. From germline, CDR1 is GTSNPN and CDR2 SVGIG (reference sequence). The CDR3 is made up of 14 amino acids. The V end lost 3 bases, the J end lost 5 bases, and 16 bases lay between the germline ends. CDR3 bases: TGTGCCTGGAGCCGGAGGATCTTCTTGTATGGCTACACCTTC. Protein product: CAWSRRIFLYGYTF.

The CDR3 sequence: CASRTSAPKKEQFF. The CDR3 bases are TGTGCCAGCAGGACTAGCGCACCGAAAAAAGAGCAGTTCTTC. The chain recombines TRBV5-8 with TRBJ2-1, with 8 bases identical to TRBD2. The CDR3 spans 14 residues. V shed 5 bases, J shed 10 bases, and the junction held 11 bases outside the gene matches. Germline CDR1 reads SGHTS; CDR2 reads YDEGEE. The full variable domain, with the rest looked up from reference TRBV5-8 and TRBJ2-1, is EAGVTQSPTHLIKTRGQQATLRCSPISGHTSVYWYQQALGLGLQFLLWYDEGEERNRGNFPPRFSGRQFPNYSSELNVNALELEDSALYLCASRTSAPKKEQFFGPGTRLTVL.

V gene TRBV6-5 combines with J gene TRBJ1-3; a weak D match, TRBD1 (6 bases). This CDR3 is built from 15 residues. Trimming shortened V by 7 bases and J by 0 bases, and 13 bases separated the two germline ends. CDR1 is MNHEY and CDR2 is SVGAGI in the germline V gene. For the CDR3, the DNA is TGTGCCAGCACCCGACAGGCCCCCTCTGGAAACACCATATATTTT. Its translation is CASTRQAPSGNTIYF.

The chain employs TRBV6-5 and TRBJ2-3, with 8 nucleotides matching TRBD2. V lost 4 bases, J lost 2 bases, and 8 bases stayed unmatched. Per germline, CDR1 MNHEY and CDR2 SVGAGI. The CDR3 is 16 amino acids. CDR3 DNA: TGTGCCAGCAGTTTAAGTAGCGGGATTGTCACAGATACGCAGTATTTT. It translates to CASSLSSGIVTDTQYF.

The chain recombines TRBV29-1 with TRBJ1-1; 7 bases align to TRBD1. V lost 7 bases and J lost 2; bases outside the gene matches: 7. Germline CDR1 and CDR2: SQVTM and ANQGSEA. This CDR3 comprises 13 residues. The CDR3 is CSAVGTVNTEAFF. For the CDR3, the DNA is TGCAGCGCTGTCGGGACAGTCAACACTGAAGCTTTCTTT.

This clone has only one observation. V is TRBV5-6 and J is TRBJ1-1; 7 nucleotides match TRBD1. The CDR3 length is 16 residues. Germline V gene data show CDR1 as SGHDT and CDR2 as YYEEEE. The junction had 7 bases not matched to a gene; V was cut back by 0 bases and J by 2 bases. This chain's CDR3 is CASSLETGVKNTEAFF. CDR3 coding DNA: TGTGCCAGCAGCTTGGAAACAGGGGTTAAAAACACTGAAGCTTTCTTT.

The V gene is TRBV7-3, the J gene TRBJ1-2; D is perhaps TRBD1 (6 bases). The CDR3 length is 14 residues. Germline loops: CDR1 SGHTA, CDR2 FQGTGA. V was shortened by 1 base and J by 7 bases, with 13 bases between the two germline ends. The CDR3, as DNA: TGTGCCAGCAGCTTAAGTGCAGGGGCAGCTGGCTACACCTTC. As protein: CASSLSAGAAGYTF.

V usage is TRBV6-2 or TRBV6-3 and J usage is TRBJ1-2, with D tentatively TRBD1 (5 bases). Trimming took 4 bases from V and 3 from J, leaving 12 bases between them. Per the germline V gene, CDR1 is MNHEY and CDR2 is SVGEGT. The CDR3 consists of 14 residues. In nucleotides, the CDR3 is TGTGCCAGCAGTTTCGGCAGGGCAGACTATGGCTACACCTTC. This encodes CASSFGRADYGYTF.

A single count supports this clone. The genes are TRBV19 and TRBJ2-3, with TRBD1 matching over 12 bases. The V and J ends lost 7 bases and 2 bases, in that order; junction bases with no gene match: 10. Germline assignment: CDR1 LNHDA and CDR2 SQIVND (reference sequence). This CDR3 comprises 17 residues. The CDR3 spells CASKSRGGQGATDTQYF. CDR3 DNA sequence: TGTGCCAGTAAATCTCGGGGGGGACAGGGGGCCACAGATACGCAGTATTTT.

V is TRBV6-2 or TRBV6-3 and J is TRBJ1-1; D remains ambiguous. Germline CDR1 reads MNHEY; CDR2 reads SVGEGT. The length of the CDR3 is 12 residues. V gave up 5 bases and J gave up 3 bases, with 7 bases separating them. The DNA for the CDR3 is TGTGCCAGCAGTAGGTCCTACACTGAAGCTTTCTTT. Protein product: CASSRSYTEAFF.

J is TRBJ2-7 and V is TRBV4-3; maybe TRBD2 (5 bases). CDR1 and CDR2 from the germline V gene are LGHNA and YSLEER. Trimming pared 1 base from V and 2 bases from J, leaving 18 bases between. There are 17 residues in the CDR3. CDR3 coding DNA: TGCGCCAGCAGCCAAGGGACTGGGAGACGAAACCCCTACGAGCAGTACTTC. Translating gives CASSQGTGRRNPYEQYF.

The chain employs TRBV18 and TRBJ1-1; TRBD1 is a possible D gene (5 bases). Trimming stripped 3 bases from V and 4 bases from J, with 18 bases between. This CDR3 comprises 16 residues. Germline V gene lookup returns CDR1 KGHSH and CDR2 LQKENI. CDR3 in DNA: TGTGCCAGCTCACCCCCCGGAGGGCAGGGAGGCACTGAAGCTTTCTTT. It translates to CASSPPGGQGGTEAFF. The full variable domain, completed using reference TRBV18 and TRBJ1-1, is NAGVMQNPRHLVRRRGQEARLRCSPMKGHSHVYWYRQLPEEGLKFMVYLQKENIIDESGMPKERFSAEFPKEGPSILRIQQVVRGDSAAYFCASSPPGGQGGTEAFFGQGTRLTVV.

The gene calls are TRBV9 and TRBJ2-1; 7 nucleotides align to TRBD2. The germline gives CDR1 SGDLS, CDR2 YYNGEE. V lost 4 bases and J lost 5; bases outside the gene matches: 12. The CDR3 is made up of 16 amino acids. The CDR3 here is CASSPFVGGANNEQFF. The CDR3 coding sequence is TGTGCCAGCAGCCCCTTCGTGGGAGGGGCCAACAATGAGCAGTTCTTC.

The chain combines TRBV19 with TRBJ1-1; TRBD1 matches 8 bases. This CDR3 has 13 amino acids. V was clipped by 3 bases and J by 8 bases; unmatched bases: 5. From germline, CDR1 is LNHDA and CDR2 SQIVND (reference sequence). Here the CDR3 reads CASSIAQGAEAFF. For the CDR3, the DNA is TGTGCCAGTAGTATCGCGCAGGGGGCCGAAGCTTTCTTT.

The V and J genes are TRBV5-5 and TRBJ1-2, with unresolved D. Trimming removed 4 bases at V and 5 bases at J, with 15 bases between. Per germline, CDR1 SGHKS and CDR2 YYEKEE (reference sequence). The CDR3 contains 14 residues. CDR3 residues: CASSTPWTAYGYTF. CDR3 sequence (DNA): TGTGCCAGCAGCACTCCGTGGACCGCATATGGCTACACCTTC. Full variable domain (rest looked up from reference TRBV5-5 and TRBJ1-2): DAGVTQSPTHLIKTRGQQVTLRCSPISGHKSVSWYQQVLGQGPQFIFQYYEKEERGRGNFPDRFSARQFPNYSSELNVNALLLGDSALYLCASSTPWTAYGYTFGSGTRLTVV.

V is TRBV20-1 and J is TRBJ2-7, with D perhaps matching TRBD1 (6 bases). V was cut by 3 bases and J by 1 base, with 22 bases left in between. The CDR3 loop spans 17 amino acids. Germline V gene lookup returns CDR1 DFQATT and CDR2 SNEGSKA (reference sequence). CDR3 amino acids: CSASGPDLAGVSYEQYF. In DNA, the CDR3 is TGCAGTGCTAGTGGCCCGGACTTGGCAGGGGTGTCCTACGAGCAGTACTTC.

The rearrangement uses TRBV6-2 or TRBV6-3 and TRBJ1-2; D unclear. With 4 bases removed from V and 5 bases from J, the gap between germline ends came to 14 bases. CDR3 length: 14 amino acids. CDR1 is MNHEY and CDR2 is SVGEGT in the germline V gene. The CDR3 bases are TGTGCCAGCAGTTCCGTTAGGGCAGCTTATGGCTACACCTTC. This encodes CASSSVRAAYGYTF.

This clone was found a few times. This sequence joins TRBV9 and TRBJ2-5; D gene ambiguous. Germline values: CDR1 SGDLS, CDR2 YYNGEE. Trimming pared 4 bases from V and 4 bases from J, leaving 14 bases between. This CDR3 is 14 amino acids long. Here the CDR3 reads CASSKRTGGETQYF. CDR3 coding DNA: TGTGCCAGCAGCAAACGGACCGGTGGAGAGACCCAGTACTTC.

The V call is TRBV7-9, the J call TRBJ2-4; D may be TRBD1 (5 bases). Between the trimmed V and J ends, which lost 3 bases and 0 bases, there was a span of 12 bases. CDR1 is SEHNR and CDR2 is FQNEAQ in the germline V gene (reference sequence). This CDR3 contains 16 residues. CDR3 nucleotide sequence: TGTGCCAGCAGCTTTGGCGACAGACAAGCCAAAAACATTCAGTACTTC. The encoded protein is CASSFGDRQAKNIQYF.

The chain uses TRBV19 and TRBJ1-1, with D unclear. CDR3 length equals 14 residues. With 6 bases removed from V and 3 bases from J, the gap between germline ends came to 14 bases. Germline V gives CDR1 LNHDA, CDR2 SQIVND (reference sequence). CDR3 DNA sequence: TGTGCCAGTAGGGCCCCGCAGGAATACACTGAAGCTTTCTTT. Translation: CASRAPQEYTEAFF.

This chain joins TRBV14 and TRBJ2-7; TRBD1 agrees at 8 bases. CDR3 length: 17 residues. Looked up from germline, CDR1 is SGHDN and CDR2 is FVKESK. V lost 4 bases to trimming and J lost 3 bases; unmatched junction nucleotides: 14. The CDR3 loop is CASSPDLGQGSFYEQYF. CDR3 nucleotides: TGTGCCAGCAGCCCCGATCTTGGACAGGGATCCTTCTACGAGCAGTACTTC. Looking up the rest from reference TRBV14 and TRBJ2-7 gives the full variable domain: EAGVTQFPSHSVIEKGQTVTLRCDPISGHDNLYWYRRVMGKEIKFLLHFVKESKQDESGMPNNRFLAERTGGTYSTLKVQPAELEDSGVYFCASSPDLGQGSFYEQYFGPGTRLTVT.

The J gene is TRBJ2-1, the V gene TRBV10-3; D may be TRBD2 (6 bases). This CDR3 has 13 amino acids. Trimming removed 6 bases at V and 5 bases at J, with 11 bases between. CDR1 and CDR2 from the germline V gene are ENHRY and SYGVKD. DNA of the CDR3: TGTGCCATCAGACGGGGGACGGACAATGAGCAGTTCTTC. Translation: CAIRRGTDNEQFF.

The chain combines TRBV4-3 with TRBJ1-4; D not resolved. CDR1 and CDR2 from the germline V gene are LGHNA and YSLEER. V dropped 2 bases and J dropped 0 bases, with 10 bases sitting between them. The CDR3 consists of 16 residues. CDR3 region: CASSQRADATNEKLFF. The CDR3, as DNA: TGCGCCAGCAGCCAAAGGGCGGACGCAACTAATGAAAAACTGTTTTTT.

The chain links TRBV10-3 to TRBJ1-2; D is undetermined. The germline gives CDR1 ENHRY, CDR2 SYGVKD. Trimming removed 0 bases from V and 8 bases from J, with 10 bases in between. CDR3 length equals 13 residues. This CDR3 reads CAISESRVDGYTF. The CDR3 DNA reads TGTGCCATCAGTGAGTCGAGGGTGGACGGCTACACCTTC.

This chain uses TRBV10-3 with TRBJ1-3; perhaps TRBD1 as D (5 bases). Trimming shortened V by 8 bases and J by 4 bases, and 12 bases separated the two germline ends. The CDR3 has 13 amino acids. The germline V gene has CDR1 ENHRY and CDR2 SYGVKD. CDR3 protein: CAIAGTVGNTIYF. The CDR3 DNA follows: TGTGCCATCGCTGGGACGGTGGGAAACACCATATATTTT.

The chain joins TRBV27 to TRBJ2-7; D is undetermined. Per the germline V gene, CDR1 is MNHEY and CDR2 is SMNVEV (reference sequence). This CDR3 has 15 residues. V was pared by 5 bases and J by 0 bases, with 14 bases between. The CDR3 loop is CASSPRAFGSYEQYF. CDR3 in DNA: TGTGCCAGCAGTCCCCGGGCCTTTGGCTCCTACGAGCAGTACTTC.

The sample holds one count of this clone. V usage is TRBV2 and J usage is TRBJ2-7; 9 nucleotides line up with TRBD2. The CDR3 covers 16 residues. In germline, CDR1 is SNHLY, CDR2 FYNNEI. V shed 6 bases, J shed 6 bases, and the junction held 15 bases outside the gene matches. CDR3: CASSPRIAGVRPEQYV. In DNA, the CDR3 is TGTGCCAGCAGCCCCAGGATAGCGGGAGTTCGGCCCGAGCAGTACGTC.

The V gene is TRBV19, the J gene TRBJ2-5; possible D gene TRBD1, 5 bases. This CDR3 is built from 12 residues. The V gene lost 6 bases and the J gene lost 5 bases, with 10 bases spanning the gap. Germline lookup yields CDR1 LNHDA and CDR2 SQIVND (reference sequence). As DNA, the CDR3 is TGTGCCAGTAGGTCCTCAGGGGAGACCCAGTACTTC. This translates into CASRSSGETQYF.

The chain recombines TRBV4-2 with TRBJ1-3, with D possibly being TRBD1 (5 bases). Germline assignment: CDR1 LGHNA and CDR2 YNFKEQ. This CDR3 is 15 amino acids long. Trimming removed 0 bases from V and 3 bases from J, with 9 bases in between. The CDR3 DNA reads TGTGCCAGCAGCCAAGAAAGGACACATGGAAACACCATATATTTT. It is translated as CASSQERTHGNTIYF.

The chain carries TRBV4-2 and TRBJ1-4; tentative D call: TRBD1 (5 bases). The ends were cut back, 1 base at V and 16 bases at J, with 19 bases in the middle. Germline CDR1 is LGHNA and CDR2 is YNFKEQ. The CDR3 is made up of 14 amino acids. CDR3 coding DNA: TGTGCCAGCAGCCAAGGGGGTTTTCGGCAGGGCGGGTTTTTT. This translates into CASSQGGFRQGGFF.

V gene TRBV9 combines with J gene TRBJ1-2, with D possibly TRBD1 on 5 matching bases. Trimming stripped 4 bases from V and 8 bases from J, with 21 bases between. Germline V gene data show CDR1 as SGDLS and CDR2 as YYNGEE. This CDR3 is 15 amino acids long. CDR3 nucleotides: TGTGCCAGCAGCTCCCATCCAACCGACAGCCGCGGCTACACCTTC. As protein: CASSSHPTDSRGYTF.